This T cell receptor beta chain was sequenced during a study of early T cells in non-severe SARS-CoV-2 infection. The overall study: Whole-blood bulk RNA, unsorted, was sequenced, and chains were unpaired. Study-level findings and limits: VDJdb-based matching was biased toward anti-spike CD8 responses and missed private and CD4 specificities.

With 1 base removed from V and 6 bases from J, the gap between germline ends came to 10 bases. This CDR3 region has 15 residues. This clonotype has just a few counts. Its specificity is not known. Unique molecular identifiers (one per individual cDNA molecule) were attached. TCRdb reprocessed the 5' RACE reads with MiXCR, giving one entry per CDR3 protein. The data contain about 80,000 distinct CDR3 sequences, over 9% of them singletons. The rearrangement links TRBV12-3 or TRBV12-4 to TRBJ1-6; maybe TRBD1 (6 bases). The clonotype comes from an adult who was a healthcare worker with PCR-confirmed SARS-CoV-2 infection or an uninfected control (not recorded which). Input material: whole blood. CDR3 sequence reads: CASSLGGLGNSPLHF. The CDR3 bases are TGTGCCAGCAGTTTAGGGGGGCTAGGTAATTCACCCCTCCACTTT.